Each of the 2 T cell receptor beta chains below was sequenced from the same sample in a study of regulatory T cells in long-lasting Graves disease. Assembly of TCR beta libraries relied on iRepertoire HTBI primers together with Arm-PCR of CDR3 regions. TCRdb used MiXCR to reprocess the multiplex PCR reads, holding one entry per CDR3 protein. Found here are a few hundred thousand distinct CDR3 sequences, about 20% of them singletons; the top ten hold about 26%. Time point in this sample: persistent/refractory GD, antithyroid drugs over 5 years with positive TRAb. Preparation of the TCR library used RNA extracted from PBMCs. The sample consisted of peripheral blood mononuclear cells (PBMCs), taken when the disease was refractory, from a patient treated with antithyroid drugs. The source is a female donor with Graves disease.

A few counts support this clonotype. The chain joins TRBV19 to TRBJ2-4; unclear D gene. V lost 2 bases and J lost 2, with 13 bases in between. Germline V gives CDR1 LNHDA, CDR2 SQIVND (reference sequence). This CDR3 contains 16 residues. CDR3 bases: TGTGCCAGTAGTATACGGGCCCTCGCGTCCAAAAACATTCAGTACTTC. This encodes CASSIRALASKNIQYF.

Turning to this clonotype: A much larger clonotype is one base distant, so this may be a read error. This chain links TRBV6-2 or TRBV6-3 with TRBJ2-5; no definite D call. Per germline, CDR1 MNHEY and CDR2 SVGEGT. This CDR3 has 15 amino acids. Trimming cost V 6 bases and J 4 bases, with 18 bases left between them. This CDR3 reads CASRRKFATGETQYF. The DNA of the CDR3 is TGTGCCAGCAGACGAAAGTTTGCTACCGGAGAGACCCAGTACTTC.